The source of this TCR beta chain is a study of beta chain features in type 1 diabetes (dated by TCRdb to the late 2010s). About the full investigation: No differences in mean age, gender distribution, total cell number or subset yield were found between patients and healthy donors. A total of 90 million to 120 million sorted cells were examined across all samples, and a strong correlation was observed between cell number per subset and RNA yield. In the study, TCRB repertoires of sorted circulating CD4+ T cell subsets from recently diagnosed type 1 diabetes patients were compared with those of matched healthy donors. Naive and central memory subsets were obtained from all 30 or so donors, but regulatory and stem cell-like memory subsets were isolated from only 8 patients and 8 healthy donors.

Study-wide findings and limitations: Because small numbers of individuals were included in the HLA sub-analyses, any influence of HLA type on TCRB rearrangement was left unresolved. Because cDNA was sequenced instead of genomic DNA, highly expressing activated cells could be over-represented, though the groups showed no difference in activation or CD3 levels. Shorter templates might have been favored by PCR, but patient and control samples were amplified and corrected together, so both groups would have been affected equally by any skew. Type 1 diabetes patients showed a moderate but significant shortening of TCRB CDR3 length in all four CD4+ subsets. Patients with type 1 diabetes made fewer insertions and deleted more nucleotides at VDJ recombination sites, implying thymic rearrangement abnormalities. Naive, central memory and regulatory TCRB repertoires appeared to be more alike among patients than among healthy donors.

Turning to this clone: The clone's antigen remains unknown. Per-nucleotide qualities are absent, and no much larger clonotype sits a single base away.

The High Capacity cDNA Reverse Transcription Kit was used to reverse transcribe all of the isolated RNA, meaning that expressed TCRB transcripts were what got sequenced. Deep immunoSEQ sequencing was applied to naive, central memory and regulatory T cell samples, giving an average of about 3.8 million total reads per sample. After sorted cells were lysed in RLT buffer, RNA was extracted with DNase-treated RNeasy Micro or Mini kits, with the choice depending on cell number. To prevent cross-contamination, every cell subset was processed on its own, while patient and healthy donor samples were processed together. TCRB sequences were amplified from cDNA with the immunoSEQ multiplex PCR, producing 87-bp fragments spanning the CDR3 region. The amplicons were sequenced using the Illumina HiSeq platform. The paper's data handling went like this. PCR bias was computationally corrected using synthetic template baselines, reads within Hamming distance 2 were collapsed, and singletons that could not be merged were discarded. Reads were aligned against IMGT to assign V, D and J genes, CDR3 length and insertions or deletions at six rearrangement sites. Within each subset, clonotype counts were normalized to the number of sorted cells before true diversity and Gini coefficients were calculated with the tcR R package. The overlap coefficient, calculated on TCRB nucleotide sequences, was used to measure repertoire sharing. Out-of-frame TCRB sequences from naive cells were analyzed as a proxy for the pre-selection repertoire. Held by TCRdb, this immuneACCESS table contains in-frame sequences only and omits some clones. Under half of the omission traces to an unresolved V gene where checked; the cause of the rest is unknown. The V and J calls and clone size are taken from that table; D and trimming were inferred from the DNA. The table for this sample lists about 350,000 clones; roughly a fifth of them were counted only once. The ten largest clones add up to 0.035% to 0.05% of the sample.

Each donor gave one peripheral blood draw, about 110 mL on average, collected into heparinised tubes. Using a panel that included CD45RO, CCR7, CD25, CD127, CD95 and CD27, naive, central memory, regulatory and stem cell-like memory CD4+ T cells were sorted on a BD FACSAria II. A purity above 98% was achieved for all sorted populations. PBMCs were isolated immediately by Lymphoprep density gradient centrifugation and stained directly without culture. So that batch effects would be minimized, each experiment stained and sorted samples in pairs, pairing one healthy donor with one patient. Sequenced input: naive CD4+ T cells from blood. The cell subset or site label, read with the paper, signifies: true naive CD4+ T cells. The TCR was taken from a woman between 18 and 30 years old in good health.

The DNA reads TGCAGCGCCCTCGGGACTAGCGGAGGCACAGATACGCAGTATTTT. Its coded protein is CSALGTSGGTDTQYF. Rearrangement joined TRBV29-1 to TRBJ2-3; 11 middle bases align to TRBD2. The CDR3 holds 15 amino acids from the cysteine to the phenylalanine. Only CDR3 DNA is held: 45 bases, read in frame from base 1. V is cut back by 7 bases and J by 1 base, with 7 bases in the junction unmatched. In the germline V gene, CDR1 corresponds to SQVTM and CDR2 to ANQGSEA.